The source of this T cell receptor beta chain is a study of blood T cells in healthy people across ages. Study details: When template switching was applied, about one barcoded beta molecule was captured per two T cells. Overall study results and limits: When set beside aged donors, long-lived donors presented more naive CD4+ cells and higher diversity.

This clonotype has more than one count but fewer than ten. Its antigen remains unknown. This CDR3 region has 12 residues. Per the germline V gene, CDR1 is LGHDT and CDR2 is YNNKEL (reference sequence). Trimming stripped 2 bases from V and 4 bases from J, with 4 bases between. A J-beta primer mix and a sample-barcoded 5' primer were used in a second PCR of about 7 to 12 cycles. A template-switch adaptor that had 12 random nucleotides put a tag on each cDNA molecule. Using its own MiXCR run on the 5' RACE reads, TCRdb lists one record per CDR3 protein. Among 550,000 to 750,000 distinct CDR3 sequences listed, 20% to 25% were seen once.

The gene calls are TRBV3-1 and TRBJ2-3; no firm D call. This clonotype was sampled from a man between 70 and 80 years old in good health. The specimen sequenced was blood. The CDR3 is CASSQRPDTQYF. DNA of the CDR3: TGTGCCAGCAGCCAAAGACCAGATACGCAGTATTTT.